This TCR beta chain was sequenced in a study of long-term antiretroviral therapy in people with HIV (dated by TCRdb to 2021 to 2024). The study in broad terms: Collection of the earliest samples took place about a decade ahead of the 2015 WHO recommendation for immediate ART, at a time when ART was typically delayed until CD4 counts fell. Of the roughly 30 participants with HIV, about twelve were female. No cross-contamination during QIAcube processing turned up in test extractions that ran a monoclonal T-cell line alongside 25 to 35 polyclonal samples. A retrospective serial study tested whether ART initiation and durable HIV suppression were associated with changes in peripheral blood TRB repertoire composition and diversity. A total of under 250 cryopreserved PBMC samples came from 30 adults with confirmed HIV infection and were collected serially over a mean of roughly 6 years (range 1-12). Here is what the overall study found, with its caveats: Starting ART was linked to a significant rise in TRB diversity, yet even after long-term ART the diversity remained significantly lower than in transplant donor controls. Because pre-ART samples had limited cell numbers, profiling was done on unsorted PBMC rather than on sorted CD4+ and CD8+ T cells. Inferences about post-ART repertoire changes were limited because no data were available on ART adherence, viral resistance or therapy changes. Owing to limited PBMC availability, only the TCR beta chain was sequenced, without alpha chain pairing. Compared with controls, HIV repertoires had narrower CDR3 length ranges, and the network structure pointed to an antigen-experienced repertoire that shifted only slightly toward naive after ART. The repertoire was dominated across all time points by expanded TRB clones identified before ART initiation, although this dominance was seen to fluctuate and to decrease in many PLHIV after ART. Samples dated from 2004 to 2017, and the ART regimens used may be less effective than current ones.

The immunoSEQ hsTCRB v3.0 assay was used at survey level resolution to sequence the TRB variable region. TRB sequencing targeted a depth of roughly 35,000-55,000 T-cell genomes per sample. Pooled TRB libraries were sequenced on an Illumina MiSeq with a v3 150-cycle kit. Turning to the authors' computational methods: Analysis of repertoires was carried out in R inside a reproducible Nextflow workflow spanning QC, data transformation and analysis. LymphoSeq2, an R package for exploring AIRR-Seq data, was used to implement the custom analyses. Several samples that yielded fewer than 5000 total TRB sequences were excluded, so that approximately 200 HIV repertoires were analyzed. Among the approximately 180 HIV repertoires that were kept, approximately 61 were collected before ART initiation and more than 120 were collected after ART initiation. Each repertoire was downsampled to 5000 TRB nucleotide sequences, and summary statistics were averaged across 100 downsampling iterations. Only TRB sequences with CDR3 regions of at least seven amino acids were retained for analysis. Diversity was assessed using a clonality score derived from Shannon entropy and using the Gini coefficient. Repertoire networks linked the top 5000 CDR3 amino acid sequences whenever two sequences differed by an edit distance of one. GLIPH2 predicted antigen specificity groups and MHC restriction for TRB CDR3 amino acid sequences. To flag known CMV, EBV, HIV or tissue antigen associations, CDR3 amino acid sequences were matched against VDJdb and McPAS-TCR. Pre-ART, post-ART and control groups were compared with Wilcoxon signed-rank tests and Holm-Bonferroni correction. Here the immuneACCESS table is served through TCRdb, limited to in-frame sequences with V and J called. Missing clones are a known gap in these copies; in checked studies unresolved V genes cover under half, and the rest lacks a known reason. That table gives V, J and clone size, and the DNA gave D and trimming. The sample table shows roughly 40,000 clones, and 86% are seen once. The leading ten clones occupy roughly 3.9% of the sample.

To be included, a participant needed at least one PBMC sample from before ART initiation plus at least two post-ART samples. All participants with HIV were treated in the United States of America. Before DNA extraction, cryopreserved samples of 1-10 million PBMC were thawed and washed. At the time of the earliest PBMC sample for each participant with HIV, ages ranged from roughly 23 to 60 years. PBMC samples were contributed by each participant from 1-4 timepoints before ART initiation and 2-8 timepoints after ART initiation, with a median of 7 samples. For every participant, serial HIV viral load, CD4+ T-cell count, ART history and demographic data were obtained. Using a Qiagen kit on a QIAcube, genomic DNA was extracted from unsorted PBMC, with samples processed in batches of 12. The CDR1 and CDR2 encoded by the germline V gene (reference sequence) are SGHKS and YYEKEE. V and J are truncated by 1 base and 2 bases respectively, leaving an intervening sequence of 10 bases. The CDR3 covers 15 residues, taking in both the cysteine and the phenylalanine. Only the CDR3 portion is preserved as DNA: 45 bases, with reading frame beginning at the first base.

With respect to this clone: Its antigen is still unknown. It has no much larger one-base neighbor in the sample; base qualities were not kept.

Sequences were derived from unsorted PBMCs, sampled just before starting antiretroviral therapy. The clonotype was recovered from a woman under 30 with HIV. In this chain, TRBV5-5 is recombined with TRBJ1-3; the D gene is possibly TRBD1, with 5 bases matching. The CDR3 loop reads CASSLITQAGNTIYF. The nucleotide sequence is TGTGCCAGCAGCTTGATAACACAGGCTGGAAACACCATATATTTT.